The 27 T cell receptor beta chains presented below share a single source sample, sequenced in a study of OX40 agonist ivuxolimab in advanced cancers. The library was produced with the immunoSEQ multiplex PCR assay. Entries here come from immuneACCESS through TCRdb and include only in-frame sequences with V and J called. Some clones fail to appear in such tables; in the studies checked, an unresolved V gene covers under half of the shortfall, and the cause of the remainder is unknown. The sample profile shows some 41,000 clones; around 88% of them were found once. The top ten hold 0.55% to 0.7% of the sample. The input for sequencing was CD4+ or CD8+ T cells sorted from blood, taken in a trial of the OX40 agonist ivuxolimab. The receptors come from an adult with an advanced solid tumor such as melanoma, head and neck, liver or kidney cancer.

The rearrangement joins TRBV5-1 to TRBJ2-2; 8 nucleotides match TRBD2. The length of the CDR3 is 15 residues. J gave up 9 bases and V 4 bases, and 11 bases lay outside the gene matches. From germline, CDR1 is SGHRS and CDR2 YFSETQ. The CDR3 nucleotides read TGCGCCAGCAGCAGGGCCGGGACTAGTACCCGGGAGCTGTTTTTT. Translating it yields CASSRAGTSTRELFF.

This chain links TRBV6-4 with TRBJ1-5; D gene unclear. The V end lost 9 bases, the J end lost 6 bases, and 12 bases lay between the germline ends. Germline V gives CDR1 MRHNA, CDR2 SNTAGT. The length of the CDR3 is 12 residues. CDR3 nucleotides: TGTGCCAGTGACTGGATTAGTCAGCCCCAGCATTTT. Protein: CASDWISQPQHF.

V usage is TRBV12-5 and J usage is TRBJ2-2, with TRBD1 matching 8 bases. Germline CDR1 LGHNT, CDR2 FRNRAP. V shed 5 bases, J shed 4 bases, and the junction held 6 bases outside the gene matches. This CDR3 contains 15 residues. The CDR3 spells CASGPGQVGTGELFF. CDR3 DNA: TGTGCTAGTGGTCCGGGACAGGTTGGCACCGGGGAGCTGTTTTTT.

This clone was observed a handful of times. This chain links TRBV2 with TRBJ1-5; D unclear. The V end was cut by 1 base, the J end by 7 bases, with 8 bases between. CDR3 length: 13 amino acids. Looked up from germline, CDR1 is SNHLY and CDR2 is FYNNEI. CDR3 region: CASSEGGFQPQHF. The CDR3 DNA sequence: TGTGCCAGCAGTGAAGGGGGATTCCAGCCCCAGCATTTT.

J is TRBJ1-1 and V is TRBV14; TRBD1 matches 7 bases. The CDR3 loop spans 14 amino acids. The ends lost 4 bases at V and 4 bases at J; junction bases unmatched: 6. CDR1 and CDR2 from the germline V gene are SGHDN and FVKESK. Written as DNA, the CDR3 is TGTGCCAGCAGCCCTTTGACAGGGCCCACTGAAGCTTTCTTT. Residues: CASSPLTGPTEAFF.

This sequence joins TRBV19 and TRBJ2-3, with D hard to call. Germline assignment: CDR1 LNHDA and CDR2 SQIVND (reference sequence). V was pared by 6 bases and J by 3 bases, with 10 bases between. This CDR3 spans 13 amino acids. The CDR3 reads CASSTQGTDTQYF. The CDR3 DNA sequence: TGTGCCAGTAGCACCCAAGGGACAGATACGCAGTATTTT.

This chain connects TRBV18 to TRBJ2-5, with D hard to call. This CDR3 is 12 amino acids long. CDR1 is KGHSH, CDR2 LQKENI, per germline. V was pared by 4 bases and J by 2 bases, with 5 bases between. The CDR3 protein is CASSQEQETQYF. The CDR3 DNA follows: TGTGCCAGCTCACAGGAGCAAGAGACCCAGTACTTC.

The V and J genes are TRBV5-4 and TRBJ2-7, with D tentatively TRBD1 (6 bases). Germline V gene lookup returns CDR1 SGHNT and CDR2 YYREEE (reference sequence). The CDR3 length is 16 residues. Trimming left V 0 bases short and J 1 base short, with 14 bases between. The CDR3 loop reads CASSLGQGTRSYEQYF. In DNA, the CDR3 is TGTGCCAGCAGCTTGGGGCAGGGGACGCGTTCCTACGAGCAGTACTTC.

The CDR3 DNA follows: TGTGCCAGCAGCCCGTGGGGGGGCGCGTCCGGGGAGCTGTTTTTT. It codes for CASSPWGGASGELFF. The J gene is TRBJ2-2, the V gene TRBV7-8; a possible D gene is TRBD2 (7 bases). V lost 5 bases and J 6 bases, leaving 16 bases between the germline ends. The germline V gene encodes CDR1 SGHVS and CDR2 FQNEAQ. The CDR3 runs to 15 residues.

In this sample, this clone turned up a few times. V usage is TRBV5-1 and J usage is TRBJ2-3; 8 nucleotides line up with TRBD2. The CDR3 contains 14 residues. The germline V gene encodes CDR1 SGHRS and CDR2 YFSETQ. The junction had 7 bases not matched to a gene; V was cut back by 4 bases and J by 6 bases. In DNA form, the CDR3 reads TGCGCCAGCAGCCCCGGGGGGGGCAAGGATACGCAGTATTTT. Translated, it gives CASSPGGGKDTQYF.

The chain has TRBV4-2 and TRBJ2-3; D is possibly TRBD1 (5 bases). Trimming left V 4 bases short and J 0 bases short, with 14 bases between. This CDR3 spans 16 amino acids. CDR1 and CDR2 from the germline V gene are LGHNA and YNFKEQ. CDR3 sequence reads: CASSPQGSTSTDTQYF. The CDR3 region has the DNA TGTGCCAGCAGCCCTCAGGGCAGCACTAGCACAGATACGCAGTATTTT.

This clone showed up just once. The rearrangement links TRBV19 to TRBJ1-5; TRBD1 agrees at 11 bases. The trim removed 6 bases at V and 6 bases at J, leaving 10 bases unmatched. Per germline, CDR1 LNHDA and CDR2 SQIVND (reference sequence). CDR3 length: 16 residues. CDR3 in amino acids: CASRRLGTGGVQPQHF. CDR3 DNA: TGTGCCAGTAGGAGACTCGGGACAGGGGGAGTTCAGCCCCAGCATTTT.

The chain uses TRBV18 and TRBJ1-1; 10 bases agree with TRBD1. Germline CDR1 KGHSH, CDR2 LQKENI. V lost 6 bases, J lost 11 bases, and 6 bases stayed unmatched. The CDR3 contains 12 residues. The CDR3 coding sequence is TGTGCCAGCTCCGGGACAGGGGACGACGCTTTCTTT. It encodes CASSGTGDDAFF. Full variable domain (outside the CDR3, taken from reference TRBV18 and TRBJ1-1): NAGVMQNPRHLVRRRGQEARLRCSPMKGHSHVYWYRQLPEEGLKFMVYLQKENIIDESGMPKERFSAEFPKEGPSILRIQQVVRGDSAAYFCASSGTGDDAFFGQGTRLTVV.

Here the CDR3 reads CASSLLGTDAPYGYTF. The CDR3 DNA sequence: TGTGCCAGCAGTTTATTGGGGACAGACGCACCCTATGGCTACACCTTC. The V call is TRBV28, the J call TRBJ1-2; 7 bases align to TRBD1. The CDR3 spans 16 residues. Unmatched junction bases numbered 9, after V lost 1 base and J lost 4 bases. Germline V gene lookup returns CDR1 MDHEN and CDR2 SYDVKM.

This clone was picked up a small number of times. The rearrangement joins TRBV18 to TRBJ2-3; 8 nucleotides agree with TRBD1. The junction had 6 bases not matched to a gene; V was cut back by 0 bases and J by 4 bases. CDR1 is KGHSH and CDR2 is LQKENI in the germline V gene. The CDR3 totals 16 residues. CDR3 bases: TGTGCCAGCTCACCACCTACGGGACAGGCCTCAGATACGCAGTATTTT. Translating it yields CASSPPTGQASDTQYF.

The chain has TRBV5-4 and TRBJ2-7; 7 bases agree with TRBD2. The CDR3 contains 16 residues. V lost 4 bases to trimming and J lost 3 bases; unmatched junction nucleotides: 13. Germline V gives CDR1 SGHNT, CDR2 YYREEE (reference sequence). The CDR3 protein is CASSTPHAPGGYEQYF. As DNA, the CDR3 is TGTGCCAGCAGCACTCCCCATGCCCCGGGGGGCTACGAGCAGTACTTC. Variable domain in full (rest from reference TRBV5-4 and TRBJ2-7): ETGVTQSPTHLIKTRGQQVTLRCSSQSGHNTVSWYQQALGQGPQFIFQYYREEENGRGNFPPRFSGLQFPNYSSELNVNALELDDSALYLCASSTPHAPGGYEQYFGPGTRLTVT.

This clone was counted a single time. The gene calls are TRBV29-1 and TRBJ2-5, with no clear D. The CDR3 totals 12 residues. V lost 5 bases, J lost 2 bases, and 9 bases lay in between. Germline CDR1 is SQVTM and CDR2 is ANQGSEA. CDR3 DNA sequence: TGCAGCGTTTTAGGGAATCAAGAGACCCAGTACTTC. This encodes CSVLGNQETQYF.

V is TRBV28 and J is TRBJ2-5; 8 bases map to TRBD2. The CDR3 runs to 12 residues. Germline-derived CDR1 and CDR2 are MDHEN and SYDVKM. V lost 10 bases and J lost 1; bases outside the gene matches: 2. The CDR3 reads CATGGTQETQYF. CDR3 coding DNA: TGTGCCACGGGGGGGACCCAAGAGACCCAGTACTTC.

The chain uses TRBV5-1 and TRBJ2-7; no firm D call. Trimming left V 0 bases short and J 0 bases short, with 13 bases between. CDR1 and CDR2 from the germline V gene are SGHRS and YFSETQ. The CDR3 spans 16 residues. CDR3 protein: CASSLAGGTLSYEQYF. CDR3 DNA sequence: TGCGCCAGCAGCTTGGCGGGCGGCACCCTCTCCTACGAGCAGTACTTC.

The gene calls are TRBV19 and TRBJ2-7; the D call may be TRBD1 or TRBD2 (6 bases each). CDR3 length: 15 residues. Germline CDR1 LNHDA, CDR2 SQIVND (reference sequence). Trimming pared 5 bases from V and 3 bases from J, leaving 17 bases between. CDR3 sequence (DNA): TGTGCCAGTAGTGGTGGGGGGCCCCCTTACTACGAGCAGTACTTC. Translation: CASSGGGPPYYEQYF.

This chain connects TRBV7-3 to TRBJ2-5; 7 nucleotides line up with TRBD1. The CDR3 loop spans 15 amino acids. V gave up 4 bases and J gave up 11 bases; unmatched junction bases: 16. The germline CDR1 and CDR2 sequences are SGHTA and FQGTGA. The CDR3 sequence: CASSSYRGVVGEQYF. The CDR3 bases are TGTGCCAGCAGCTCGTACAGGGGAGTTGTGGGGGAGCAGTACTTC.

This chain connects TRBV9 to TRBJ2-7, with 7 bases lining up with TRBD1. V was pared by 3 bases and J by 0 bases, with 9 bases of the junction left unmatched. Germline V gene lookup returns CDR1 SGDLS and CDR2 YYNGEE. The CDR3 totals 16 residues. In DNA form, the CDR3 reads TGTGCCAGCAGCGCTTCAGGGGGAACAAGCTCCTACGAGCAGTACTTC. It specifies CASSASGGTSSYEQYF.

The chain carries TRBV10-3 and TRBJ2-5; perhaps TRBD1 as D (6 bases). The CDR3 runs to 13 residues. Germline values: CDR1 ENHRY, CDR2 SYGVKD. V was trimmed by 1 base and J by 5 bases, leaving 8 bases between them. The CDR3 DNA reads as TGTGCCATCAGTGAGTACAGGGACGAGACCCAGTACTTC. Amino acid sequence: CAISEYRDETQYF.

The V call is TRBV6-5, the J call TRBJ2-4, with D perhaps TRBD1 (6 bases). This CDR3 region has 13 residues. Germline loops: CDR1 MNHEY, CDR2 SVGAGI. V was trimmed by 9 bases and J by 3 bases, leaving 12 bases between them. The CDR3 nucleotides read TGTGCCAGTCGGGACACGAACAAAAACATTCAGTACTTC. Its protein product is CASRDTNKNIQYF.

For the CDR3, the DNA is TGTGCCAGCAGTGAAATATGGGGTGGGGGAACTAATGAAAAACTGTTTTTT. This codes for CASSEIWGGGTNEKLFF. The V and J genes are TRBV6-1 and TRBJ1-4, with D perhaps TRBD1 (5 bases). Germline V gene sequence: CDR1 MNHNS, CDR2 SASEGT. The ends were cut back, 2 bases at V and 1 base at J, with 14 bases in the middle. The CDR3 runs 17 residues.

The rearrangement joins TRBV5-6 to TRBJ1-1, with no clear D. The CDR3 covers 16 residues. Germline loops: CDR1 SGHDT, CDR2 YYEEEE. V was pared by 1 base and J by 11 bases, with 24 bases between. The CDR3 reads CASSLSSAWRSYQAFF. CDR3 coding DNA: TGTGCCAGCAGCTTGTCGTCCGCGTGGCGGTCGTATCAGGCTTTCTTT.

DNA for the CDR3: TGTGCCAGCAGTCCCTCGGACAGGGTTCAGCCCCAGCATTTT. Amino acid sequence: CASSPSDRVQPQHF. The chain recombines TRBV28 with TRBJ1-5; TRBD1 agrees at 8 bases. Trimming removed 5 bases from V and 6 bases from J; junction bases left unmatched: 6. CDR1 is MDHEN, CDR2 SYDVKM, per germline. The CDR3 is made up of 14 amino acids.